A single sample gave rise to the 26 T cell receptor beta chains below, sequenced in a study of T-cell memory formation after mild COVID-19. TCRdb redid the calling of the 5' RACE reads with MiXCR, one entry per CDR3 protein. The sample lists roughly 400,000 distinct CDR3 sequences, about 20% seen once, with approximately 21% in the top ten. The sample taken for sequencing was PBMCs or a T cell subset sorted from them (not recorded which). The receptor set was obtained from a man younger than 35 who had mild COVID-19 (a few samples of this study predate the infection). Cell type and time point are not known.

V is TRBV7-2 and J is TRBJ2-3; D remains ambiguous. The germline V and J ends were trimmed by 5 bases and 0 bases, with 9 bases remaining between them. The CDR3 is made up of 14 amino acids. Germline V gives CDR1 SGHTA, CDR2 FQGNSA. CDR3 DNA sequence: TGTGCCAGCAGCCACGGACGGAGCACAGATACGCAGTATTTT. Translated, it gives CASSHGRSTDTQYF.

This clonotype was recorded a few times. The chain is built from TRBV2 and TRBJ2-3; unclear D gene. The CDR3 contains 17 residues. Germline CDR1 SNHLY, CDR2 FYNNEI. Trimming cost V 2 bases and J 0 bases, with 15 bases left between them. CDR3 nucleotides: TGTGCCAGCAGTGAATTATGGACGGACCGTAGCACAGATACGCAGTATTTT. It translates to CASSELWTDRSTDTQYF.

This clonotype was counted only a few times. This sequence joins TRBV29-1 and TRBJ2-3; either TRBD1 or TRBD2 may fit D (5 bases each). The CDR3 is 13 residues long. CDR1 is SQVTM and CDR2 is ANQGSEA in the germline V gene. V gave up 7 bases and J gave up 0 bases, with 11 bases separating them. CDR3 DNA: TGCAGCGCGGGTGAGGGGAGCACAGATACGCAGTATTTT. Translating gives CSAGEGSTDTQYF.

Regarding this clonotype: A junction end diverges from the germline sequence, so it may reflect a read error. CDR3 coding DNA: TGTGCTAGCAGGGGTCCCGGGGCGGGTCAGCCCCAGCATTTT. This encodes CASRGPGAGQPQHF. The chain links TRBV6-2 or TRBV6-3 to TRBJ1-5, with D perhaps TRBD1 (6 bases). Per the germline V gene, CDR1 is MNHEY and CDR2 is SVGEGT. This CDR3 has 14 amino acids.

V and J are TRBV6-4 and TRBJ2-3, with 12 nucleotides matching TRBD2. The CDR3 runs 15 residues. Trimming removed 4 bases from V and 4 bases from J; junction bases left unmatched: 3. CDR1 MRHNA and CDR2 SNTAGT come from the germline V gene. CDR3: CASSAGTSGPDTQYF. In DNA form, the CDR3 reads TGTGCCAGCAGTGCCGGGACTAGCGGGCCAGATACGCAGTATTTT.

This clonotype appeared a few times. The chain employs TRBV20-1 and TRBJ1-1; D is undetermined. This CDR3 is built from 15 residues. The germline V gene has CDR1 DFQATT and CDR2 SNEGSKA (reference sequence). Deletions cut 2 bases from V and 0 bases from J, with 13 bases between. The CDR3 nucleotides are TGCAGTGCTAGAATCGCAGGACTCATGAACACTGAAGCTTTCTTT. Its protein is CSARIAGLMNTEAFF.

This clonotype was seen repeatedly, ten times or more. V usage is TRBV7-3 and J usage is TRBJ2-1; the match to TRBD2 covers 11 bases. V shed 5 bases, J shed 4 bases, and the junction held 1 base outside the gene matches. This CDR3 region has 14 residues. Germline V gene lookup returns CDR1 SGHTA and CDR2 FQGTGA. The CDR3 loop reads CASSRTSGYNEQFF. Here the CDR3 DNA reads TGTGCCAGCAGCCGGACTAGCGGGTACAATGAGCAGTTCTTC. Filled out from reference TRBV7-3 and TRBJ2-1, the complete variable domain reads GAGVSQTPSNKVTEKGKYVELRCDPISGHTALYWYRQSLGQGPEFLIYFQGTGAADDSGLPNDRFFAVRPEGSVSTLKIQRTERGDSAVYLCASSRTSGYNEQFFGPGTRLTVL.

This rearrangement joins TRBV7-3 to TRBJ2-1, with 10 bases that match TRBD1. The V segment lost 1 base and the J segment 8 bases; nucleotides outside the gene matches: 5. Germline CDR1 is SGHTA and CDR2 is FQGTGA. This CDR3 spans 15 amino acids. As DNA, the CDR3 is TGTGCCAGCAGCTTAATAGGGACAGGGGCAGATGAGCAGTTCTTC. This sequence encodes CASSLIGTGADEQFF.

V and J are TRBV7-2 and TRBJ1-4; maybe TRBD1 (6 bases). Germline V gives CDR1 SGHTA, CDR2 FQGNSA. The V end lost 3 bases, the J end lost 8 bases, and 16 bases lay between the germline ends. The CDR3 loop spans 15 amino acids. CDR3 nucleotide sequence: TGTGCCAGCAGCTTTGGTGCAGGGGCAGAAGAAAAACTGTTTTTT. Amino acids: CASSFGAGAEEKLFF.

This clonotype was picked up a small number of times. This sequence joins TRBV7-9 and TRBJ1-1; D is uncertain. The CDR3 spans 12 residues. Germline-derived CDR1 and CDR2 are SEHNR and FQNEAQ (reference sequence). Trimming left V 5 bases short and J 3 bases short, with 7 bases between. The CDR3 is CASSAVHTEAFF. In DNA form, the CDR3 reads TGTGCCAGCAGCGCAGTGCACACTGAAGCTTTCTTT.

The gene calls are TRBV18 and TRBJ2-7; no clear D. The length of the CDR3 is 12 residues. Trimming took off 8 bases at V and 6 bases at J, with 14 bases between the two ends. Germline CDR1 KGHSH, CDR2 LQKENI. The CDR3 is CASEGSDLEQYV. DNA for the CDR3: TGTGCCAGCGAAGGATCTGACCTCGAGCAGTACGTC.

This chain uses TRBV6-1 with TRBJ2-5; the D is unclear. This CDR3 is 13 amino acids long. The V gene's germline CDR1 is MNHNS and CDR2 SASEGT. V lost 2 bases to trimming and J lost 5 bases, with 9 bases between them. CDR3 in DNA: TGTGCCAGCAGTGAACGTTACACGGAGACCCAGTACTTC. Its protein product is CASSERYTETQYF.

This clonotype was detected a few times. The V gene is TRBV5-1, the J gene TRBJ1-4, with a weak D call TRBD1 (5 bases). Trimming took off 1 base at V and 0 bases at J, with 10 bases between the two ends. The CDR3 loop spans 16 amino acids. Germline V gene sequence: CDR1 SGHRS, CDR2 YFSETQ. Here the CDR3 DNA reads TGCGCCAGCAGCTTGCTCGGGGGTGCAACTAATGAAAAACTGTTTTTT. Protein product: CASSLLGGATNEKLFF.

V and J are TRBV15 and TRBJ2-3, with D possibly being TRBD1 (6 bases). V lost 1 base and J lost 5, with 19 bases in between. The germline V gene has CDR1 LNHNV and CDR2 YYDKDF (reference sequence). The CDR3 loop spans 17 amino acids. CDR3 loop: CATSRGRDTGFLDTQYF. DNA of the CDR3: TGTGCCACCAGCAGAGGTCGGGACACGGGTTTCTTAGATACGCAGTATTTT.

For this clonotype: One junction end disagrees with the germline gene, perhaps due to a read error. The chain has TRBV5-1 and TRBJ2-1; D gene unclear. The V gene's germline CDR1 is SGHRS and CDR2 YFSETQ. The CDR3 spans 16 residues. The CDR3 DNA reads TGCGCCAGCAGCTTGCTAGGTCAGGCCTTCTACAATGAGAAGTTCTTC. Translation gives CASSLLGQAFYNEKFF.

The CDR3 coding sequence is TGTGCCAGCAGCTCATTTGGATTAAACAATGAGCAGTTCTTC. It encodes CASSSFGLNNEQFF. V usage is TRBV12-3 or TRBV12-4 and J usage is TRBJ2-1, with D unresolved. V shed 6 bases and J shed 5 bases, with 14 bases lying between them. The CDR3 loop spans 14 amino acids.

This chain connects TRBV5-1 to TRBJ2-1; TRBD1 matches at 10 bases. Losses at the gene ends were 3 bases for V and 8 bases for J; bases not matched to a gene: 14. Germline assignment: CDR1 SGHRS and CDR2 YFSETQ. This CDR3 region has 17 residues. The CDR3 here is CASSWTTGGAISYEQFF. The CDR3 bases are TGCGCCAGCAGCTGGACGACAGGGGGCGCGATATCCTATGAGCAGTTCTTC.

This clonotype was seen more than once but under ten times. The chain carries TRBV10-1 and TRBJ2-7, with D unresolved. The CDR3 runs to 16 residues. Trimming pared 3 bases from V and 2 bases from J, leaving 17 bases between. Germline V gives CDR1 WNHNN, CDR2 SYGVQD (reference sequence). CDR3 in amino acids: CASSDPSGVRPYEQYF. The CDR3 bases are TGCGCCAGCAGTGACCCCTCTGGGGTCCGGCCCTACGAGCAGTACTTC.

This clonotype was seen many times. The gene calls are TRBV28 and TRBJ1-4; D is ambiguous. The germline V gene has CDR1 MDHEN and CDR2 SYDVKM. Trimming removed 5 bases from V and 6 bases from J, with 10 bases in between. This CDR3 contains 13 residues. CDR3 protein: CASSLHKDEKLFF. CDR3 coding DNA: TGTGCCAGCAGTCTCCACAAGGATGAAAAACTGTTTTTT.

This clonotype was counted between two and nine times. The chain recombines TRBV29-1 with TRBJ2-5; D unresolved. The CDR3 consists of 13 residues. V was trimmed by 1 base and J by 0 bases, leaving 6 bases between them. Per germline, CDR1 SQVTM and CDR2 ANQGSEA. The CDR3 DNA follows: TGCAGCGTTGAAGCCGACAACCAAGAGACCCAGTACTTC. Translation gives CSVEADNQETQYF.

This clonotype was counted ten times or more. V gene TRBV20-1 combines with J gene TRBJ2-7; no reliable D call. Germline-derived CDR1 and CDR2 are DFQATT and SNEGSKA (reference sequence). The CDR3 runs 12 residues. V was pared by 3 bases and J by 2 bases, with 8 bases between. The DNA for the CDR3 is TGCAGTGCTAGGGGTCCAGCCTACGAGCAGTACGTC. This gives the protein CSARGPAYEQYV.

The genes are TRBV29-1 and TRBJ2-3; 8 nucleotides align to TRBD1. The V segment lost 2 bases and the J segment 3 bases; nucleotides outside the gene matches: 4. Germline-derived CDR1 and CDR2 are SQVTM and ANQGSEA. The CDR3 has 14 amino acids. CDR3 DNA: TGCAGCGTTGAATCCAGGGGGCCAACAGATACGCAGTATTTT. Translated: CSVESRGPTDTQYF.

This chain links TRBV7-2 with TRBJ1-6, with 7 bases lining up with TRBD1. The CDR3 is 15 residues long. V lost 1 base to trimming and J lost 7 bases; unmatched junction nucleotides: 4. Germline CDR1 reads SGHTA; CDR2 reads FQGNSA. CDR3 loop: CASSLVSGGNSPLHF. The DNA for the CDR3 is TGTGCCAGCAGCTTAGTTTCAGGGGGGAATTCACCCCTCCACTTT.

This clonotype was found a few times. J is TRBJ2-1 and V is TRBV10-3, with 13 positions matching TRBD2. The germline CDR1 and CDR2 sequences are ENHRY and SYGVKD. This CDR3 has 14 residues. Trimming at V came to 9 bases and at J to 8 bases, leaving 7 bases not matched to a gene. CDR3 nucleotide sequence: TGTGCCATGGGACTAGCGGGATCTCGGGATGAGCAGTTCTTC. Its protein product is CAMGLAGSRDEQFF.

The sample holds a few counts of this clonotype. This chain uses TRBV7-9 with TRBJ1-4; tentative D call: TRBD1 (6 bases). The ends were cut back, 6 bases at V and 8 bases at J, with 13 bases in the middle. CDR1 is SEHNR and CDR2 is FQNEAQ in the germline V gene (reference sequence). The CDR3 covers 13 residues. CDR3 region: CASRNRGGEKLFF. The CDR3 DNA sequence: TGTGCCAGCAGGAATCGAGGGGGAGAAAAACTGTTTTTT.

The chain carries TRBV4-1 and TRBJ2-1, with 8 nucleotides matching TRBD1. Trimming removed 4 bases from V and 0 bases from J; junction bases left unmatched: 8. From germline, CDR1 is MGHRA and CDR2 YSYEKL. This CDR3 spans 17 amino acids. Written as DNA, the CDR3 is TGCGCCAGCAGCCGAGGACAGGGTCCGAACTCCTACAATGAGCAGTTCTTC. Encoded protein: CASSRGQGPNSYNEQFF.